This T cell receptor beta chain derives from a study of blood T cell repertoires in COVID-19. The length of the CDR3 is 19 residues. J lost 3 bases, V lost 4 bases, and 14 bases had no gene match. CDR1 is LGHNA and CDR2 is YNFKEQ in the germline V gene. Authors' data handling: Reference gene primer amplification yielded estimated nucleated cell counts. Sequencing used immunoSEQ multiplex PCR; TCRdb keeps in-frame clones, though not all of them. The D gene and trimming were derived from the DNA, and the V and J assignments and clone size from that table. Of over 45,000 clones listed, roughly nine tenths are singletons.

What was sequenced was peripheral blood. V is TRBV4-2 and J is TRBJ2-3; 12 positions match TRBD2. The sequence derives from a woman aged 60-70 years with active or convalescent COVID-19. The CDR3 is CASSRDGASGRAGTDTQYF. In DNA, the CDR3 is TGTGCCAGCAGCCGAGACGGGGCTAGCGGGAGGGCCGGTACAGATACGCAGTATTTT.